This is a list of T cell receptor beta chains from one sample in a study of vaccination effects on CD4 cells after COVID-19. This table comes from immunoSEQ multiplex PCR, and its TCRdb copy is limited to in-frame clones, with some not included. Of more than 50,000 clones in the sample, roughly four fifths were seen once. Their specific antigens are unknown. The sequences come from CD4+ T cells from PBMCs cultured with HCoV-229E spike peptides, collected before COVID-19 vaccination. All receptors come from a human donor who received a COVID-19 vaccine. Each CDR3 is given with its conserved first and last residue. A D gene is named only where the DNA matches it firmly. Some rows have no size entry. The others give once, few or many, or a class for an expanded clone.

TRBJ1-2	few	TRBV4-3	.	TGCGCCAGCAGCCAGCTGGGATCAGGGGTGGGAGGCTACACCTTC	CASSQLGSGVGGYTF
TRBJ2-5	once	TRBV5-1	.	TGCGCCAGCAGCGAAGGGCCTCAAGAGACCCAGTACTTC	CASSEGPQETQYF
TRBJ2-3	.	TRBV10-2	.	TGCGCCAGCAGTGAGTGGGGGGGGCTAAGCTCAGATACGCAGTATTTT	CASSEWGGLSSDTQYF
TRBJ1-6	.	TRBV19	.	TGTGCCAGGACAGACTGGTATTATAATTCACCCCTCCACTTT	CARTDWYYNSPLHF
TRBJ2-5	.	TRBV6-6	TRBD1	TGTGCCAGCAGTCGGGACAGGGAAGAGACCCAGTACTTC	CASSRDREETQYF
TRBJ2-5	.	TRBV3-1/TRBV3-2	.	TGTGCCAGCAGCCAAATTGAAGAGACCCAGTACTTC	CASSQIEETQYF
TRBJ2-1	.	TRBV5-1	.	TGCGCCAGCAGCTTGGTTGTGACAGGAGAGGGTGAGCAGTTCTTC	CASSLVVTGEGEQFF
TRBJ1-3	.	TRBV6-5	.	TGTGCCAGCAGTCCACAGGAAAGCTCTGGAAACACCATATATTTT	CASSPQESSGNTIYF
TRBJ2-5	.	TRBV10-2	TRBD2	TGCGCCAGCAGTTTGTCCGGGGGGGGGAGGGACCAGTACTTC	CASSLSGGGRDQYF
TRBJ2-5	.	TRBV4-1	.	TGCGCCAGCAGCCAAAATTCGGAGGCTGGGACCCAGTACTTC	CASSQNSEAGTQYF
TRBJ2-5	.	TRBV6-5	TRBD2	TGTGCCAGCAGGAAAAGGACTAGCGGCCAAGAGACCCAGTACTTC	CASRKRTSGQETQYF
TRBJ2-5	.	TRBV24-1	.	TGTGCCACCGGGGGGGCTGGAGAGACCCAGTACTTC	CATGGAGETQYF
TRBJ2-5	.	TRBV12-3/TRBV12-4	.	TGTGCCAGCAGTTTTGGCAGTCCCCAGACCCAGTACTTC	CASSFGSPQTQYF
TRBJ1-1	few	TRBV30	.	TGTGCCTGGAGTACCCCGGTGACTGAAGCTTTCTTT	CAWSTPVTEAFF
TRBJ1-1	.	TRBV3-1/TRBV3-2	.	TGTGCCAGCAGCCAAGATTTTGTAGGCGCTGAAGCTTTCTTT	CASSQDFVGAEAFF
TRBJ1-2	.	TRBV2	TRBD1	TGTGCCAGCAGTGAATGGTGGGACAGAGGGGGCTACACCTTC	CASSEWWDRGGYTF
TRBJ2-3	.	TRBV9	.	TGTGCCAGCAGGACCACCGGGGTCGGCACAGATACGCAGTATTTT	CASRTTGVGTDTQYF
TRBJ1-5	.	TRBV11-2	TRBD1	TGTGCCAGCAGCTTAAGAGGACAGGGAGTGGATCAGCCCCAGCATTTT	CASSLRGQGVDQPQHF
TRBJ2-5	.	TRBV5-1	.	TGCGCCAGCAGCGCCAGGCCTACAGGGCTGGAGACCCAGTACTTC	CASSARPTGLETQYF
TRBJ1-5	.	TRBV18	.	TGTGCCAGCTCACCAATGCAGGGAAGTGAGCAGCCCCAGCATTTT	CASSPMQGSEQPQHF
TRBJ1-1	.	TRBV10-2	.	TGCGCCAGCAGTAACAGTGTACTAGCTTTCTTT	CASSNSVLAFF
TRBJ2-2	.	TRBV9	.	TGTGCCAGCAGCGTAGTCGGGAACACCGGGGAGCTGTTTTTT	CASSVVGNTGELFF